This T cell receptor beta chain was sequenced for a study of control samples from healthy donors and cancer patients. This clone was picked up a small number of times. The germline V and J ends were trimmed by 8 bases and 2 bases, with 6 bases remaining between them. The CDR3 runs 12 residues. Germline V gene data show CDR1 as KGHDR and CDR2 as SFDVKD. Assay used: immunoSEQ multiplex PCR; TCRdb lists only in-frame clones, some missing. The sample has 200,000 to 250,000 clones; about 94% are singletons. The chain is built from TRBV24-1 and TRBJ1-5; D gene unclear. The clonotype comes from a man between 50 and 59 years old in good health. The sequenced sample was blood. The DNA of the CDR3 is TGTGCCACCAATGTCGGCAATCAGCCCCAGCATTTT. Encoded protein: CATNVGNQPQHF.